This TCR beta chain derives from a study of blood T cells in healthy people across ages. Study findings and constraints: Both naive CD4+ cell counts and diversity were greater in long-lived donors than in aged donors.

This clonotype was picked up a small number of times. Its antigen is currently unknown. Through a sample-barcoded 5' primer and a J-beta primer mix, a second PCR was run for roughly 7 to 11 cycles. Every sample produced at least 2.5 million CDR3-containing paired-end reads. TCRdb reprocessed the 5' RACE reads via MiXCR and lists one record per CDR3 protein. The sample carries 800,000 or so distinct CDR3 sequences, about 59% recorded once. The clonotype originates from a man aged 25 to 45 in good health. Sequenced input: blood.

CDR3 in DNA: TGTGCCAGCAGCCAGGGAATCGGCAATGAGCAGTTCTTC. Encoded protein: CASSQGIGNEQFF. The chain is built from TRBV3-1 and TRBJ2-1; D unclear. Trimming took 3 bases from V and 6 from J, leaving 9 bases between them. This CDR3 has 13 amino acids. Germline CDR1 and CDR2: LGHDT and YNNKEL (reference sequence).